The clone carrying this T cell receptor beta chain was seen at least ten times. Its cognate antigen is unknown. This CDR3 comprises 15 residues. Looked up from germline, CDR1 is MDHEN and CDR2 is SYDVKM. V was shortened by 1 base and J by 6 bases, with 15 bases between the two germline ends. The sample originates from a study of regulatory T cells in long-lasting Graves disease. Regarding time point: newly diagnosed GD, antithyroid drugs for less than 3 months. PBMC-extracted RNA yielded the TCR library. Study-wide findings and caveats: Segments TRBV28, TRBJ1-2 and TRBJ2-5 showed preferential usage in persistent disease. Persistent patients shared more public clonotypes (about 3,000) than newly diagnosed patients (under 1,000).

Building of the TCR beta libraries involved iRepertoire HTBI primers and Arm-PCR of CDR3 regions. One entry per CDR3 protein, called by TCRdb with MiXCR from the multiplex PCR reads. The repertoire holds 400,000 to 650,000 distinct CDR3 sequences, with roughly a sixth as singletons. These data also featured in a second study, about T cells in Graves' hyperthyroidism and ophthalmopathy. That report adds: The HTBI primer set was used in a first-round RT-PCR of the TCR CDR3.

This sequence joins TRBV28 and TRBJ1-1; tentatively, D is TRBD1 (5 bases). The source of this sequence is a woman aged 35-60 years with Graves disease. Sequencing used peripheral blood mononuclear cells (PBMCs), obtained at new diagnosis, from a patient treated with antithyroid drugs. The CDR3: CASSLSKTGVPEAFF. In DNA form, the CDR3 reads TGTGCCAGCAGTTTATCCAAAACAGGAGTCCCTGAAGCTTTCTTT.